This T cell receptor beta chain came from a study of CD4 T cell repertoires and nickel (dated by TCRdb to the early 2020s). The germline V gene encodes CDR1 SGHRS and CDR2 YFSETQ. Measured from the cysteine to the phenylalanine, the CDR3 is 15 residues long. Left in the record is the CDR3 DNA by itself, 45 bases read in frame from the first base. Relative to germline, V is missing 0 bases and J is missing 5 bases, with 6 bases of the junction outside any gene match. On this clonotype itself: Its cognate antigen has yet to be identified. It has no much larger one-base neighbor in the sample; base qualities were not kept.

The method behind the library was RT-PCR. The data were produced on an Illumina MiSeq. The public reads were reprocessed in TCRdb via fastp at Q25 and MiXCR, keeping in-frame beta chains. Each record represents a unique CDR3 protein, reported with the most common genes and DNA among its rows. The sample data list about 620 distinct CDR3 sequences, and 44% of these were observed just once. The ten largest clones take up around 15% of the sample. The sample comprised CD4+ T cells from blood, not recorded whether cultured. The sequence came from a human donor in a nickel allergy study, with or without nickel allergy (not recorded which). It is not recorded whether this sample comes from one donor or several. Recombination connected TRBV5-1 to TRBJ2-7; TRBD1 aligns with 9 central bases. The CDR3 sequence is CASSLDRGPRHEQYF. In nucleotides, the sequence is TGCGCCAGCAGCTTGGACAGGGGGCCTAGACACGAGCAGTACTTC.